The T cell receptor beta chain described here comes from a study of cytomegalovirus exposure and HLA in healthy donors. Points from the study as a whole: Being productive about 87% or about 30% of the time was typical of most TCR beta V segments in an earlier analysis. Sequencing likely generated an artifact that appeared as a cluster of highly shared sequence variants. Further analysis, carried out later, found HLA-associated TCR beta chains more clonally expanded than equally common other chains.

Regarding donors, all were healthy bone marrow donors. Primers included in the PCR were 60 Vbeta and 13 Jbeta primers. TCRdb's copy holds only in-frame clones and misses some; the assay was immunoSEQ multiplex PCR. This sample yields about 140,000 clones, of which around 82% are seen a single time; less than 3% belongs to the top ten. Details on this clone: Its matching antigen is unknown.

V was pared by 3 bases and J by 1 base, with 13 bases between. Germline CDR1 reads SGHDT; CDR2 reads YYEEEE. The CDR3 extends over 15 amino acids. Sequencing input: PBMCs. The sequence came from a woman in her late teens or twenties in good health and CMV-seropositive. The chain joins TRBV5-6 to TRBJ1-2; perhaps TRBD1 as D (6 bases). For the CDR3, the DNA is TGTGCCAGCAGCTCGACAGGAGAACTTAACTATGGCTACACCTTC. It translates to CASSSTGELNYGYTF.